This T cell receptor beta chain was captured by sequencing in a study of cytomegalovirus exposure and HLA in healthy donors. On the study more broadly: Clustering assigned 70% to 85% of the approximately 400 genotyped donors to the Caucasian-associated ancestry cluster.

Whole-study findings and limits: Common viral pathogens were later found to be apparently linked to several of the most significant clusters.

The CDR3 is made up of 13 amino acids. CDR1 SGHVS and CDR2 FNYEAQ come from the germline V gene. While unrecorded immune exposures were likely, the donors were nominally healthy when sampled. A note on this clone: Its antigen is not known. Relative to the germline gene, one junction end is altered; a read error may explain this.

In the PCR, 60 Vbeta and 13 Jbeta primers were used. Profiling relied on immunoSEQ multiplex PCR, and the TCRdb table lists in-frame clones only, not all of them. The sample data list roughly 80,000 clones. This TCR derives from a woman aged 25 to 39 in good health and CMV-seronegative. This sequence joins TRBV7-6 and TRBJ1-2, with a tentative D call TRBD1 (6 bases). Sequencing input: PBMCs. CDR3 DNA: TGTACCAGCAGCCAAAAAGGGGGCTATGGCTACACCTTC. The encoded protein is CTSSQKGGYGYTF.